These 8 T cell receptor beta chains came from one sample sequenced in a study of blood T cell repertoires in COVID-19 (dated by TCRdb to between 2020 and 2021). The library came from the immunoSEQ multiplex PCR assay. TCRdb's version of the immuneACCESS table is confined to in-frame rearrangements and falls short of the full clone set. An unresolved V gene accounts for under half of the shortfall where checked; the remainder is of unknown origin. The sample records more than 150,000 clones, around 87% of which are singletons. The ten largest clonotypes hold roughly 2.6% of the sample. Input material: peripheral blood. The receptor set was obtained from a man aged 40-50 years with active or convalescent COVID-19.

The DNA for the CDR3 is TGTGCCACCAGAAGACACGGTCCAGGGGACGAGCAGTACTTC. Amino acids: CATRRHGPGDEQYF. This sequence joins TRBV5-4 and TRBJ2-7; possibly TRBD1 for D (6 bases). Trimming left V 9 bases short and J 5 bases short, with 21 bases between. Germline CDR1 SGHNT, CDR2 YYREEE (reference sequence). The CDR3 runs to 14 residues.

The J gene is TRBJ1-1, the V gene TRBV5-5; D is undetermined. V lost 0 bases and J 7 bases, leaving 10 bases between the germline ends. CDR3 length: 13 residues. Germline loops: CDR1 SGHKS, CDR2 YYEKEE (reference sequence). DNA of the CDR3: TGTGCCAGCAGCTTGGGAGGGCCCGGTGAAGCTTTCTTT. Amino acid sequence: CASSLGGPGEAFF.

This rearrangement joins TRBV7-6 to TRBJ2-3; D is perhaps TRBD1 (6 bases). From germline, CDR1 is SGHVS and CDR2 FNYEAQ. The CDR3 spans 15 residues. V lost 1 base and J lost 2, with 10 bases in between. CDR3 nucleotide sequence: TGTGCCAGCAGCTTAGACCGACAGGACACAGATACGCAGTATTTT. Protein sequence: CASSLDRQDTDTQYF.

The rearrangement uses TRBV5-4 and TRBJ2-7, with D hard to call. CDR1 SGHNT and CDR2 YYREEE come from the germline V gene (reference sequence). V was clipped by 3 bases and J by 0 bases, with 7 bases between them. The CDR3 runs to 13 residues. CDR3 nucleotide sequence: TGTGCCAGCAGCTGGCAGGACTCCTACGAGCAGTACTTC. Translated: CASSWQDSYEQYF.

This sequence joins TRBV2 and TRBJ2-5, with D hard to call. Germline lookup yields CDR1 SNHLY and CDR2 FYNNEI. This CDR3 is built from 16 residues. Deletions cut 6 bases from V and 2 bases from J, with 19 bases between. For the CDR3, the DNA is TGTGCCAGCAGGGCGGAACCGTCGATGCGACAAGAGACCCAGTACTTC. Its protein is CASRAEPSMRQETQYF.

V gene TRBV10-3 combines with J gene TRBJ2-7; TRBD1 is a possible D gene (6 bases). This CDR3 has 13 amino acids. Trimming took off 4 bases at V and 2 bases at J, with 9 bases between the two ends. The germline CDR1 and CDR2 sequences are ENHRY and SYGVKD. The CDR3 reads CAISGAGAYEQYF. CDR3 nucleotides: TGTGCCATCAGTGGGGCAGGGGCCTACGAGCAGTACTTC.

The rearrangement uses TRBV5-1 and TRBJ2-2, with TRBD2 as a possible D gene (5 bases). CDR3 length equals 17 residues. V shed 0 bases and J shed 1 base, with 13 bases lying between them. Germline V gives CDR1 SGHRS, CDR2 YFSETQ. The CDR3 region is CASSLDFRAGNTGELFF. In DNA, the CDR3 is TGCGCCAGCAGCTTGGACTTTCGGGCGGGGAACACCGGGGAGCTGTTTTTT.

V usage is TRBV2 and J usage is TRBJ1-5; tentative D call: TRBD1 (6 bases). The CDR3 length is 16 residues. Germline loops: CDR1 SNHLY, CDR2 FYNNEI. V was trimmed by 5 bases and J by 3 bases, leaving 17 bases between them. The CDR3 DNA is TGTGCCAGCAGTCCCCCCCTGAGACAGGACAATCAGCCCCAGCATTTT. Amino acids: CASSPPLRQDNQPQHF.